This entry is about one TCR beta chain. Its target is not known. The source of the sample is a study of OX40 agonist ivuxolimab in advanced cancers. Study summary: Administration of intravenous ivuxolimab to patients occurred every 2 weeks at 0.01 to 10 mg/kg.

Libraries were prepared by immunoSEQ multiplex PCR; TCRdb keeps only in-frame clonotypes and omits some of them. This sample yields approximately 58,000 clones, of which 75% to 85% are seen a single time; under 3% belongs to the top ten. General observations from the study: Also present in some nonresponders was a low level of normalized T-cell clonal expansion.

Trimming cost V 9 bases and J 0 bases, with 12 bases left between them. There are 14 residues in the CDR3. Germline V CDR1 and CDR2: LNHDA, SQIVND (reference sequence). The genes are TRBV19 and TRBJ1-5; D gene unclear. Sequencing was performed on CD4+ or CD8+ T cells sorted from blood, taken in a trial of the OX40 agonist ivuxolimab. The receptor was isolated from an adult with an advanced solid tumor such as melanoma, head and neck, liver or kidney cancer. CDR3: CASNPGNSNQPQHF. CDR3 nucleotide sequence: TGTGCCAGCAATCCGGGAAATAGCAATCAGCCCCAGCATTTT.